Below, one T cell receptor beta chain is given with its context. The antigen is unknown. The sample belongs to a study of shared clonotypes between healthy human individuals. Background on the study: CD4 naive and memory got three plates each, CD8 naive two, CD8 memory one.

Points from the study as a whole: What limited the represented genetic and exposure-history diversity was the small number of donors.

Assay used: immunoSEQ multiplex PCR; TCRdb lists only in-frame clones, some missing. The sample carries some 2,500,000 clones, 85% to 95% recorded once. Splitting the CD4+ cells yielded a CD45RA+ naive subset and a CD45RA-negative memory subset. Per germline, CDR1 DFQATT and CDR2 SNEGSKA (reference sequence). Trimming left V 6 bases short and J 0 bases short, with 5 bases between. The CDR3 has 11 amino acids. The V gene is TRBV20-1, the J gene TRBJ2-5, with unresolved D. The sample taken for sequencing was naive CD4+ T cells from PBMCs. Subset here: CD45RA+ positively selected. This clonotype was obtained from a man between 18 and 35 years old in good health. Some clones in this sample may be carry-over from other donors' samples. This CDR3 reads CSAFYQETQYF. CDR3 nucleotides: TGCAGTGCCTTCTACCAAGAGACCCAGTACTTC.